This T cell receptor (beta chain) originates from a study of T-cell memory formation after mild COVID-19. TCRdb itself ran the 5' RACE reads through MiXCR, one entry per CDR3 protein. Seen here are about 140,000 distinct CDR3 sequences, 11% to 15% observed once, and the top ten hold about 30%. The sample comprised PBMCs or a T cell subset sorted from them (not recorded which). This receptor was obtained from an adult woman who had mild COVID-19 (a few samples of this study predate the infection). Cell type and time point are not known.

The CDR3 DNA follows: TGTGCCAGCAGCGTATCAAGGGAATCTGGAAACACCATATATTTT. Translating gives CASSVSRESGNTIYF. The gene calls are TRBV9 and TRBJ1-3; no clear D gene. Trimming took 1 base from V and 1 from J, leaving 9 bases between them. Germline V gene sequence: CDR1 SGDLS, CDR2 YYNGEE. This CDR3 region has 15 residues.